This T cell receptor (beta chain) was sequenced in a study of T cell responses to AZD1222 COVID-19 vaccine. The study's findings and limits: Only a handful of AZD1222 recipients were seropositive at baseline. Spike-specific TCR repertoires showed rising breadth and depth after two AZD1222 doses.

Germline V gives CDR1 SGDLS, CDR2 YYNGEE. V gave up 3 bases and J gave up 3 bases, with 6 bases separating them. The length of the CDR3 is 12 residues. In the case of this clone: Its antigen is as yet unknown.

Some clones are missing from TCRdb's copy, which holds only in-frame ones; the method was immunoSEQ multiplex PCR. The sample yields about 74,000 clones, 75% to 95% seen once. It was second doses at about 4 or about 12 weeks that were pooled. Specimen: peripheral blood, collected 28 days after the second AZD1222 dose. The TCR comes from an adult who received the AZD1222 COVID-19 vaccine. The rearrangement uses TRBV9 and TRBJ2-5, with no clear D. CDR3 bases: TGTGCCAGCAGCGGGGTGAAAGAGACCCAGTACTTC. As protein: CASSGVKETQYF.